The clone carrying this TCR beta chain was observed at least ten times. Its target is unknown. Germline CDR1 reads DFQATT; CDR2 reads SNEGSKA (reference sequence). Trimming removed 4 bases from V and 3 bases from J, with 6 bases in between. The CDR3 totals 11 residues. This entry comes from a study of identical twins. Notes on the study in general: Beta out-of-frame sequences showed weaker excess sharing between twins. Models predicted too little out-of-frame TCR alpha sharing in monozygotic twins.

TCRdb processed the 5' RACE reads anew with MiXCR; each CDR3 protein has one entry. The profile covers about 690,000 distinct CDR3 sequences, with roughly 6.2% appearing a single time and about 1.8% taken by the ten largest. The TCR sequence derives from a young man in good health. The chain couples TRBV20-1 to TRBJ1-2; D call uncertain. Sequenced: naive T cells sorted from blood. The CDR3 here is CSATGDYGYTF. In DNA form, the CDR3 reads TGCAGTGCTACGGGTGACTATGGCTACACCTTC.